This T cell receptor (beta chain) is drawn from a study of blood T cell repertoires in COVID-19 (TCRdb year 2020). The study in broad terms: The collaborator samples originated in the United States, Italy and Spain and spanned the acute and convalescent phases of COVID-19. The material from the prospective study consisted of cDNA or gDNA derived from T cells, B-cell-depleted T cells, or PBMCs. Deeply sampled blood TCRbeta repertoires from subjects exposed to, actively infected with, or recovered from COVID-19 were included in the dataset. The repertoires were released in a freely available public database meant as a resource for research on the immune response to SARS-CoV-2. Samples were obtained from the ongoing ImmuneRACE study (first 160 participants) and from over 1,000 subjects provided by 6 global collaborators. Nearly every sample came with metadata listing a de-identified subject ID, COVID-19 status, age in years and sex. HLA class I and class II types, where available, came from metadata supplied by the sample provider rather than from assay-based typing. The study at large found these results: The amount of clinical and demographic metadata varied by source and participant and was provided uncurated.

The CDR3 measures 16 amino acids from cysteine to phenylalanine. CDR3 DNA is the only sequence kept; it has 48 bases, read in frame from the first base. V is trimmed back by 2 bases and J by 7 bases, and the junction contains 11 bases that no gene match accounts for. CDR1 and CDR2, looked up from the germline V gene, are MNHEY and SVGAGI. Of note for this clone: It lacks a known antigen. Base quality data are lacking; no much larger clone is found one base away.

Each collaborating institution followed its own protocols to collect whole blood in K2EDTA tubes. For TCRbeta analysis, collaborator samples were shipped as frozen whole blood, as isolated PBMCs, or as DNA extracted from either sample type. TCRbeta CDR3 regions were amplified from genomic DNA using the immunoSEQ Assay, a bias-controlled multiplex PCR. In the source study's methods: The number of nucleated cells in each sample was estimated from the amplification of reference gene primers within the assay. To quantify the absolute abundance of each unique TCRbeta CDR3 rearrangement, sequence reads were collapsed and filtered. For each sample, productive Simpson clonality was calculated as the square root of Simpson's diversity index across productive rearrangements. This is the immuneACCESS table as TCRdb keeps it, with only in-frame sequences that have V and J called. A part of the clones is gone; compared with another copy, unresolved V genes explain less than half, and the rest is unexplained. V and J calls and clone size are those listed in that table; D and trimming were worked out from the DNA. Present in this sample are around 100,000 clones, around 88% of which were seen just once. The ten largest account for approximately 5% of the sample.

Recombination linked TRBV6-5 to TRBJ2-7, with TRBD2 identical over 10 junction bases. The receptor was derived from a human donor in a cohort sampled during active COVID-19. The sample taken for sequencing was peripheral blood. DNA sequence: TGTGCCAGCAGTTACGGGCTAGCGGGAGAAAATGGAGAGCAGTACTTC. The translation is CASSYGLAGENGEQYF.